The 16 T cell receptor beta chains presented below share a single source sample, sequenced in a study of beta chain features in type 1 diabetes. What was sequenced were expressed TCRB transcripts, since all of the isolated RNA had been reverse transcribed. The method was immunoSEQ multiplex PCR; TCRdb's version includes in-frame clones alone and lacks a portion of them. The sample includes 150,000 or so clones, about 51% seen only once; the top ten take 0.35% to 0.5%. The sample comprised Tregs from blood. The receptors were sampled from a man between 18 and 35 years old in good health.

This clone has only one observation. The V call is TRBV6-5, the J call TRBJ1-1, with 10 positions matching TRBD1. The CDR3 is 12 amino acids. Germline-derived CDR1 and CDR2 are MNHEY and SVGAGI. The V gene end was trimmed by 6 bases and the J gene end by 10 bases; junction bases not matched to a gene: 5. As DNA, the CDR3 is TGTGCCAGCAGGATCCGGGACAGGGGAGCTTTCTTT. It is translated as CASRIRDRGAFF.

This chain connects TRBV7-9 to TRBJ2-7; D possibly corresponds to TRBD1 (6 bases). The germline V and J ends were trimmed by 5 bases and 3 bases, with 14 bases remaining between them. The CDR3 extends over 14 amino acids. In germline, CDR1 is SEHNR, CDR2 FQNEAQ (reference sequence). The CDR3 spells CASSAPGHNYEQYF. The CDR3 DNA sequence: TGTGCCAGCAGCGCACCGGGACACAACTACGAGCAGTACTTC. Together with reference TRBV7-9 and TRBJ2-7, the CDR3 gives the full variable domain: DTGVSQNPRHKITKRGQNVTFRCDPISEHNRLYWYRQTLGQGPEFLTYFQNEAQLEKSRLLSDRFSAERPKGSFSTLEIQRTEQGDSAMYLCASSAPGHNYEQYFGPGTRLTVT.

The chain recombines TRBV15 with TRBJ2-3, with 9 bases fitting TRBD2. This CDR3 contains 17 residues. The V segment lost 0 bases and the J segment 7 bases; nucleotides outside the gene matches: 11. Germline loops: CDR1 LNHNV, CDR2 YYDKDF (reference sequence). The CDR3, as DNA: TGTGCCACCAGCAGAGAACCCGTAGCGGGAGTTCAAAATACGCAGTATTTT. Protein: CATSREPVAGVQNTQYF.

The chain uses TRBV18 and TRBJ2-2; D is unresolved. The CDR3 contains 15 residues. Germline values: CDR1 KGHSH, CDR2 LQKENI. V lost 2 bases and J lost 2, with 9 bases in between. In nucleotides, the CDR3 is TGTGCCAGCTCACCAGTCCGGTTAAACACCGGGGAGCTGTTTTTT. Protein product: CASSPVRLNTGELFF.

This clone was seen a few times. This chain links TRBV6-5 with TRBJ2-7, with 7 nucleotides matching TRBD1. CDR1 and CDR2 from the germline V gene are MNHEY and SVGAGI. V was pared by 2 bases and J by 4 bases, with 11 bases of the junction left unmatched. The CDR3 consists of 16 residues. For the CDR3, the DNA is TGTGCCAGCAGTTACCTCCTGACAGGGATTCGTTACGAGCAGTACTTC. Translating gives CASSYLLTGIRYEQYF.

Only a few counts were recorded for this clone. The V gene is TRBV5-4, the J gene TRBJ1-1, with unresolved D. The length of the CDR3 is 13 residues. The V gene lost 6 bases and the J gene lost 4 bases, with 13 bases spanning the gap. Germline loops: CDR1 SGHNT, CDR2 YYREEE (reference sequence). CDR3 region: CASKNQRGTEAFF. In DNA form, the CDR3 reads TGTGCCAGCAAGAACCAACGGGGCACTGAAGCTTTCTTT. The complete variable domain, with remaining parts taken from reference TRBV5-4 and TRBJ1-1, reads ETGVTQSPTHLIKTRGQQVTLRCSSQSGHNTVSWYQQALGQGPQFIFQYYREEENGRGNFPPRFSGLQFPNYSSELNVNALELDDSALYLCASKNQRGTEAFFGQGTRLTVV.

The gene calls are TRBV7-8 and TRBJ2-2, with D possibly being TRBD1 (6 bases). There are 13 residues in the CDR3. V was shortened by 4 bases and J by 5 bases, with 8 bases between the two germline ends. Germline CDR1 is SGHVS and CDR2 is FQNEAQ. The CDR3 sequence is CASSSRGTGELFF. The CDR3 DNA reads TGTGCCAGCAGCTCAAGGGGGACCGGGGAGCTGTTTTTT.

This clone was counted only a few times. The chain is built from TRBV19 and TRBJ2-5; 10 bases agree with TRBD1. The CDR3 spans 15 residues. Trimming took 5 bases from V and 2 from J; bases not matched to a gene: 5. Germline lookup yields CDR1 LNHDA and CDR2 SQIVND (reference sequence). Here the CDR3 DNA reads TGTGCCAGTAGTGTCTCGGGACAGGGGCAAGAGACCCAGTACTTC. It encodes CASSVSGQGQETQYF.

This clone turned up a few times. This chain connects TRBV29-1 to TRBJ1-5; no clear D. The germline V gene encodes CDR1 SQVTM and CDR2 ANQGSEA. Deletions cut 4 bases from V and 3 bases from J, with 10 bases between. This CDR3 region has 13 residues. The CDR3 DNA reads as TGCAGCGTTGTTTTACAGAACAATCAGCCCCAGCATTTT. Protein sequence: CSVVLQNNQPQHF.

The CDR3 region is CASSFPKTGGLNTEAFF. CDR3 DNA: TGTGCCAGCAGCTTTCCCAAGACAGGGGGACTAAACACTGAAGCTTTCTTT. The V call is TRBV7-8, the J call TRBJ1-1; 9 bases are a match to TRBD1. The CDR3 is made up of 17 amino acids. Germline V CDR1 and CDR2: SGHVS, FQNEAQ. J gave up 2 bases and V 3 bases, and 10 bases lay outside the gene matches.

V gene TRBV5-4 combines with J gene TRBJ1-3; possibly TRBD1 for D (5 bases). Trimming shortened V by 4 bases and J by 7 bases, and 15 bases separated the two germline ends. CDR3 length equals 14 residues. Germline V lookup: CDR1 SGHNT, CDR2 YYREEE (reference sequence). In DNA form, the CDR3 reads TGTGCCAGCAGCCATCGAAGGGGAGGGAACACCATATATTTT. It codes for CASSHRRGGNTIYF. The whole variable domain, remainder taken from reference TRBV5-4 and TRBJ1-3, is ETGVTQSPTHLIKTRGQQVTLRCSSQSGHNTVSWYQQALGQGPQFIFQYYREEENGRGNFPPRFSGLQFPNYSSELNVNALELDDSALYLCASSHRRGGNTIYFGEGSWLTVV.

This clone has a handful of counts. V usage is TRBV4-1 and J usage is TRBJ1-4; 10 nucleotides match TRBD1. The CDR3 spans 13 residues. Per the germline V gene, CDR1 is MGHRA and CDR2 is YSYEKL. Trimming at V came to 10 bases and at J to 5 bases, leaving 4 bases not matched to a gene. The CDR3 loop reads CATLGQGNEKLFF. Here the CDR3 DNA reads TGCGCCACCTTGGGACAGGGGAATGAAAAACTGTTTTTT.

The genes are TRBV2 and TRBJ1-2; 9 bases map to TRBD1. J lost 6 bases, V lost 8 bases, and 7 bases had no gene match. CDR1 and CDR2 (germline): SNHLY, FYNNEI. The CDR3 length is 13 residues. This CDR3 is CASRGGQGNGYTF. The CDR3 DNA sequence: TGTGCCAGCCGTGGGGGACAGGGCAATGGCTACACCTTC. The full variable domain, with the rest looked up from reference TRBV2 and TRBJ1-2, is EPEVTQTPSHQVTQMGQEVILRCVPISNHLYFYWYRQILGQKVEFLVSFYNNEISEKSEIFDDQFSVERPDGSNFTLKIRSTKLEDSAMYFCASRGGQGNGYTFGSGTRLTVV.

This clone was seen a handful of times. The chain uses TRBV6-5 and TRBJ1-5; no clear D. The CDR3 totals 13 residues. Deletions cut 6 bases from V and 2 bases from J, with 8 bases between. Per germline, CDR1 MNHEY and CDR2 SVGAGI. CDR3 in amino acids: CASSPPGNQPQHF. Written as DNA, the CDR3 is TGTGCCAGCAGCCCCCCGGGCAATCAGCCCCAGCATTTT.

The J gene is TRBJ1-2, the V gene TRBV7-2; TRBD1 is a possible D gene (5 bases). Trimming left V 7 bases short and J 3 bases short, with 15 bases between. CDR3 length equals 14 residues. The germline V gene has CDR1 SGHTA and CDR2 FQGNSA. In DNA, the CDR3 is TGTGCCAGCACCTCCCCGGGACTCCACTATGGCTACACCTTC. This encodes CASTSPGLHYGYTF. The full variable domain, its missing parts supplied by reference TRBV7-2 and TRBJ1-2, is GAGVSQSPSNKVTEKGKDVELRCDPISGHTALYWYRQSLGQGLEFLIYFQGNSAPDKSGLPSDRFSAERTGGSVSTLTIQRTQQEDSAVYLCASTSPGLHYGYTFGSGTRLTVV.

V gene TRBV29-1 combines with J gene TRBJ2-1, with 7 bases lining up with TRBD2. The germline V gene has CDR1 SQVTM and CDR2 ANQGSEA. This CDR3 comprises 12 residues. V gave up 5 bases and J gave up 6 bases; unmatched junction bases: 4. CDR3 residues: CSVRTSLNEQFF. The CDR3 DNA reads TGCAGCGTTAGGACTAGTCTCAATGAGCAGTTCTTC.